This is a list of T cell receptor beta chains from one sample in a study of OX40 agonist ivuxolimab in advanced cancers. The protocol was immunoSEQ multiplex PCR, while the TCRdb copy is restricted to in-frame clones and leaves out a portion. The data show tens of thousands of clones, around 86% seen once. Source: CD4+ or CD8+ T cells sorted from blood, taken in a trial of the OX40 agonist ivuxolimab. The receptors stem from an adult with an advanced solid tumor such as melanoma, head and neck, liver or kidney cancer. Both conserved end residues are part of each CDR3. Each record gives: V gene, J gene, clone size, D gene, CDR3 protein, CDR3 DNA. D genes are given only for firm matches. Clone size, where shown, is once, few, many, or a class for clones that have expanded.

V: TRBV27; J: TRBJ2-3; size: .; D: .; CDR3: CASGRGRSTDTQYF; DNA: TGTGCCAGCGGGCGGGGCCGAAGCACAGATACGCAGTATTTT
V: TRBV7-2; J: TRBJ2-1; size: .; D: TRBD2; CDR3: CASSSRRLAGSEQFF; DNA: TGTGCCAGCAGCTCAAGACGCCTAGCGGGGTCAGAGCAGTTCTTC
V: TRBV5-4; J: TRBJ2-2; size: .; D: .; CDR3: CASSLSGAGSGELFF; DNA: TGTGCCAGCAGCTTAAGTGGGGCAGGGTCCGGGGAGCTGTTTTTT
V: TRBV5-4; J: TRBJ2-7; size: once; D: .; CDR3: CASSLGTFYEQYF; DNA: TGTGCCAGCAGCTTAGGGACCTTCTACGAGCAGTACTTC
V: TRBV7-9; J: TRBJ2-7; size: .; D: TRBD2; CDR3: CASSVAGANYEQYF; DNA: TGTGCCAGCAGCGTAGCGGGGGCTAACTACGAGCAGTACTTC
V: TRBV6-4; J: TRBJ1-2; size: .; D: TRBD1; CDR3: CASKAVAGGFYGYTF; DNA: TGTGCCAGCAAGGCCGTGGCAGGGGGCTTCTATGGCTACACCTTC
V: TRBV7-2; J: TRBJ2-7; size: .; D: TRBD2; CDR3: CASTEAGVGYEQYF; DNA: TGTGCCAGCACCGAAGCGGGGGTCGGTTACGAGCAGTACTTC
V: TRBV7-2; J: TRBJ1-2; size: .; D: .; CDR3: CASSLGGRQNYGYTF; DNA: TGTGCCAGCAGCCTGGGCGGGAGACAGAACTATGGCTACACCTTC
V: TRBV6-5; J: TRBJ1-5; size: .; D: TRBD1; CDR3: CASSYSGQGSQPQHF; DNA: TGTGCCAGCAGTTACTCCGGACAGGGGAGCCAGCCCCAGCATTTT
V: TRBV27; J: TRBJ2-6; size: .; D: .; CDR3: CASSFYSGANVLTF; DNA: TGTGCCAGCAGTTTTTACTCTGGGGCCAACGTCCTGACTTTC
V: TRBV20-1; J: TRBJ2-7; size: .; D: .; CDR3: CSAGGVGEQYF; DNA: TGCAGTGCTGGCGGAGTAGGGGAGCAGTACTTC
V: TRBV5-1; J: TRBJ2-7; size: .; D: .; CDR3: CASSPNELTKYEQYF; DNA: TGCGCCAGCAGCCCCAACGAGTTAACCAAATACGAGCAGTACTTC
V: TRBV9; J: TRBJ2-1; size: .; D: .; CDR3: CASSVVGQHYNEQFF; DNA: TGTGCCAGCAGCGTAGTTGGCCAGCACTACAATGAGCAGTTCTTC
V: TRBV28; J: TRBJ1-3; size: once; D: .; CDR3: CASISTRAGGEQPGGNTIYF; DNA: TGTGCCAGCATTTCTACCAGGGCGGGGGGCGAACAACCCGGAGGAAACACCATATATTTT
V: TRBV2; J: TRBJ2-3; size: .; D: TRBD2; CDR3: CASGGLAGGTDTQYF; DNA: TGTGCCAGCGGTGGACTAGCGGGAGGCACAGATACGCAGTATTTT
V: TRBV6-1; J: TRBJ2-1; size: .; D: .; CDR3: CASSLRGLEQFF; DNA: TGTGCCAGCAGTCTCAGGGGCCTTGAGCAGTTCTTC
V: TRBV7-9; J: TRBJ1-3; size: .; D: .; CDR3: CASSHETGNTIYF; DNA: TGTGCCAGCAGCCACGAGACTGGAAACACCATATATTTT
V: TRBV6-1; J: TRBJ1-2; size: .; D: TRBD1; CDR3: CASRWDSNYGYTF; DNA: TGTGCCAGCAGATGGGACAGTAACTATGGCTACACCTTC
V: TRBV28; J: TRBJ1-2; size: .; D: .; CDR3: CATPSDRGGGYGYTF; DNA: TGTGCCACCCCCTCGGATAGGGGTGGCGGCTATGGCTACACCTTC
V: TRBV29-1; J: TRBJ2-7; size: .; D: TRBD1; CDR3: CSVRGQNYEQYF; DNA: TGCAGCGTAAGGGGACAGAACTACGAGCAGTACTTC
V: TRBV6-5; J: TRBJ2-7; size: medium-sized; D: .; CDR3: CASSYKGGDYEQYF; DNA: TGTGCCAGCAGTTACAAAGGAGGGGACTACGAGCAGTACTTC
V: TRBV19; J: TRBJ1-1; size: .; D: .; CDR3: CASKRLTNTEAFF; DNA: TGTGCCAGTAAGAGGCTGACGAACACTGAAGCTTTCTTT
V: TRBV5-6; J: TRBJ1-1; size: few; D: .; CDR3: CASSLAREAFF; DNA: TGTGCCAGCAGCTTGGCCAGGGAAGCTTTCTTT
V: TRBV21-1; J: TRBJ2-7; size: .; D: .; CDR3: CASSKAKRGSYEQYF; DNA: TGTGCCAGCAGCAAAGCGAAGCGGGGCTCCTACGAGCAGTACTTC
V: TRBV7-3; J: TRBJ2-1; size: .; D: .; CDR3: CASSLDWINEQFF; DNA: TGTGCCAGCAGCTTAGACTGGATCAATGAGCAGTTCTTC
V: TRBV6-5; J: TRBJ2-7; size: .; D: TRBD1; CDR3: CASEDRGLTYEQYF; DNA: TGTGCCAGCGAAGACAGGGGCCTCACCTACGAGCAGTACTTC
V: TRBV23-1; J: TRBJ1-6; size: .; D: TRBD1; CDR3: CASSHTGQGVPHRSPLHF; DNA: TGCGCCAGCAGTCACACAGGACAGGGGGTCCCCCACCGGTCACCCCTCCACTTT
V: TRBV19; J: TRBJ1-5; size: once; D: .; CDR3: CATTPWVENQPQHF; DNA: TGTGCCACTACCCCGTGGGTGGAAAATCAGCCCCAGCATTTT
V: TRBV9; J: TRBJ1-2; size: .; D: TRBD1; CDR3: CASSGTGAYGYTF; DNA: TGTGCCAGCAGCGGGACAGGCGCCTATGGCTACACCTTC
V: TRBV7-9; J: TRBJ1-1; size: .; D: .; CDR3: CATGGRGGSFMNTEAFF; DNA: TGTGCCACCGGTGGACGTGGAGGCAGCTTCATGAACACTGAAGCTTTCTTT
V: TRBV15; J: TRBJ2-2; size: few; D: .; CDR3: CATSSPGTGELFF; DNA: TGTGCCACCAGCAGTCCGGGCACCGGGGAGCTGTTTTTT
V: TRBV11-3; J: TRBJ2-1; size: .; D: .; CDR3: CASSLDRVNEQFF; DNA: TGTGCCAGCAGCTTAGATCGAGTGAATGAGCAGTTCTTC
V: TRBV4-3; J: TRBJ2-1; size: .; D: .; CDR3: CASSQKPKEDHEQFF; DNA: TGCGCCAGCAGCCAAAAGCCTAAGGAGGACCATGAGCAGTTCTTC
V: TRBV25-1; J: TRBJ2-1; size: .; D: TRBD1; CDR3: CATLGTGFSNEQFF; DNA: TGTGCCACCCTCGGGACAGGGTTTTCGAATGAGCAGTTCTTC
V: TRBV18; J: TRBJ2-7; size: .; D: TRBD1; CDR3: CASSRDRTYEQYF; DNA: TGTGCCAGCTCACGGGACAGGACCTACGAGCAGTACTTC
V: TRBV6-6; J: TRBJ2-5; size: .; D: .; CDR3: CASSRRQETQYF; DNA: TGTGCCAGCAGCCGAAGACAAGAGACCCAGTACTTC
V: TRBV2; J: TRBJ2-7; size: .; D: TRBD2; CDR3: CARSAGTRFYEQYF; DNA: TGTGCCAGATCTGCCGGGACTAGGTTCTACGAGCAGTACTTC
V: TRBV27; J: TRBJ1-4; size: .; D: .; CDR3: CASSLGRGRASEKLFF; DNA: TGTGCCAGCAGTTTGGGCCGGGGGAGGGCGAGTGAAAAACTGTTTTTT
V: TRBV5-1; J: TRBJ1-1; size: .; D: TRBD1; CDR3: CASNLSPRGDTEAFF; DNA: TGCGCCAGCAACCTTTCGCCCAGGGGGGACACTGAAGCTTTCTTT
V: TRBV23-1; J: TRBJ2-7; size: .; D: TRBD1; CDR3: CASSQSTGAF; DNA: TGCGCCAGCAGTCAATCGACAGGGGCCTTC
V: TRBV6-5; J: TRBJ2-7; size: .; D: .; CDR3: CASTRGYEQYF; DNA: TGTGCCAGCACTCGAGGATACGAGCAGTACTTC
V: TRBV7-9; J: TRBJ2-3; size: .; D: .; CDR3: CASDRVTDTQYF; DNA: TGTGCCAGCGATCGGGTCACAGATACGCAGTATTTT
V: TRBV6-5; J: TRBJ2-7; size: .; D: TRBD1; CDR3: CANRAGDRDHEQYF; DNA: TGTGCCAACCGAGCCGGGGACAGGGATCACGAGCAGTACTTC
V: TRBV6-6; J: TRBJ1-1; size: few; D: .; CDR3: CASSYPDSEAFF; DNA: TGTGCCAGCAGTTACCCCGACAGTGAAGCTTTCTTT
V: TRBV6-5; J: TRBJ2-7; size: .; D: .; CDR3: CASRTGYEQYF; DNA: TGTGCCAGCAGGACAGGCTACGAGCAGTACTTC
V: TRBV29-1; J: TRBJ1-2; size: .; D: .; CDR3: CSVRRGDGYTF; DNA: TGCAGCGTTAGGCGAGGGGATGGCTACACCTTC
V: TRBV5-1; J: TRBJ2-3; size: .; D: TRBD2; CDR3: CASSLGGTSEWMYF; DNA: TGCGCCAGCAGCTTGGGGGGGACTAGCGAATGGATGTATTTT
V: TRBV18; J: TRBJ2-7; size: .; D: TRBD1; CDR3: CASSPDRVTYEQYF; DNA: TGTGCCAGCTCGCCAGACAGGGTAACCTACGAGCAGTACTTC
V: TRBV5-1; J: TRBJ2-1; size: .; D: TRBD2; CDR3: CASSLGVTSGGHNEQFF; DNA: TGCGCCAGCAGCTTGGGGGTTACTAGCGGGGGCCACAATGAGCAGTTCTTC
V: TRBV5-4; J: TRBJ1-2; size: few; D: .; CDR3: CASGKTYGYTF; DNA: TGTGCCAGTGGAAAAACCTATGGCTACACCTTC
V: TRBV5-1; J: TRBJ1-3; size: .; D: .; CDR3: CASRGQLDSGNTIYF; DNA: TGCGCCAGCCGGGGCCAGCTAGACTCTGGAAACACCATATATTTT
V: TRBV7-2; J: TRBJ2-5; size: .; D: TRBD1; CDR3: CASRQGQGQETQYF; DNA: TGTGCCAGCAGACAGGGACAGGGCCAAGAGACCCAGTACTTC
V: TRBV6-5; J: TRBJ2-1; size: .; D: TRBD2; CDR3: CASSYWGGSQFF; DNA: TGTGCCAGCAGTTACTGGGGGGGTTCACAGTTCTTC
V: TRBV7-6; J: TRBJ1-4; size: .; D: .; CDR3: CASSLGQGNEKLFF; DNA: TGTGCCAGCAGCTTAGGGCAGGGCAATGAAAAACTGTTTTTT
V: TRBV5-6; J: TRBJ2-7; size: .; D: TRBD2; CDR3: CASSLTSGNYEQYF; DNA: TGTGCCAGCAGCTTGACTAGCGGGAACTACGAGCAGTACTTC